One sample yielded the 31 T cell receptor beta chains listed below, sequenced in a study of cytomegalovirus exposure and HLA in healthy donors. PCR used 60 Vbeta primers and 13 Jbeta primers. The assay was immunoSEQ multiplex PCR, and TCRdb's table has in-frame clones only and misses some. The table shows 150,000 to 200,000 clones, with approximately 80% occurring only once. The sample consisted of PBMCs. Receptors were obtained from a man aged 18 to 35 in good health and CMV-seronegative.

This rearrangement joins TRBV7-3 to TRBJ2-3, with D uncertain. The V and J ends lost 2 bases and 6 bases respectively, with 9 bases between them. Germline values: CDR1 SGHTA, CDR2 FQGTGA. CDR3 size: 13 residues. In DNA, the CDR3 is TGTGCCAGCAGCTTACTTTTTCGGGATACGCAGTATTTT. Translating it yields CASSLLFRDTQYF.

The J gene is TRBJ1-1, the V gene TRBV4-1; TRBD1 might be the D (5 bases). There are 13 residues in the CDR3. The germline gives CDR1 MGHRA, CDR2 YSYEKL. Trimming pared 6 bases from V and 0 bases from J, leaving 8 bases between. The CDR3 DNA reads as TGCGCCAGCAGGGTCAGGGTGAACACTGAAGCTTTCTTT. This sequence encodes CASRVRVNTEAFF.

The rearrangement joins TRBV7-8 to TRBJ2-7; 9 bases match TRBD1. V lost 1 base, J lost 5 bases, and 12 bases stayed unmatched. In germline, CDR1 is SGHVS, CDR2 FQNEAQ. This CDR3 has 17 residues. The chain's CDR3 is CASSLDRVGTGWDEQYF. The DNA of the CDR3 is TGTGCCAGCAGCTTAGACAGGGTTGGGACAGGGTGGGACGAGCAGTACTTC. The full variable domain, in which reference TRBV7-8 and TRBJ2-7 provide the parts outside the CDR3, is GAGVSQSPRYKVAKRGQDVALRCDPISGHVSLFWYQQALGQGPEFLTYFQNEAQLDKSGLPSDRFFAERPEGSVSTLKIQRTQQEDSAVYLCASSLDRVGTGWDEQYFGPGTRLTVT.

The chain is built from TRBV28 and TRBJ1-5; tentatively, D is TRBD1 (6 bases). CDR3 length: 14 amino acids. Germline CDR1 reads MDHEN; CDR2 reads SYDVKM. Trimming removed 7 bases from V and 6 bases from J, with 16 bases in between. The CDR3 DNA reads TGTGCCAGCACTGGAGGCGGGGGCTTTCAGCCCCAGCATTTT. Translating gives CASTGGGGFQPQHF.

J is TRBJ2-1 and V is TRBV7-9; D might be TRBD2 (6 bases). The CDR3 consists of 13 residues. Germline CDR1 is SEHNR and CDR2 is FQNEAQ (reference sequence). V was clipped by 5 bases and J by 8 bases, with 13 bases between them. CDR3 region: CASSPNSGDEQFF. CDR3 coding DNA: TGTGCCAGCAGCCCCAATAGCGGCGATGAGCAGTTCTTC.

The chain couples TRBV9 to TRBJ1-4; 11 bases map to TRBD1. Trimming at V came to 0 bases and at J to 8 bases, leaving 3 bases not matched to a gene. The CDR3 has 15 residues. Germline V gene data show CDR1 as SGDLS and CDR2 as YYNGEE. CDR3 sequence reads: CASSVGTGGAEKLFF. The CDR3 nucleotides read TGTGCCAGCAGCGTAGGGACAGGGGGCGCAGAAAAACTGTTTTTT.

The chain has TRBV27 and TRBJ2-5, with 8 bases aligning to TRBD1. The closer fit of TRBJ2-7 to the DNA end suggests the J call may be wrong. The CDR3 sequence is 15 residues long. CDR1 and CDR2 (germline): MNHEY, SMNVEV (reference sequence). CDR3 in DNA: TGTGCCAGCGTCCTCAGGGGGCTAGGCTTCAACGAGCAGTACTTC. Amino acids: CASVLRGLGFNEQYF.

In its sample, this clone was seen a few times. The chain joins TRBV4-1 to TRBJ2-5; 8 bases are shared with TRBD1. The CDR3 consists of 14 residues. Germline lookup yields CDR1 MGHRA and CDR2 YSYEKL. V lost 3 bases to trimming and J lost 2 bases; unmatched junction nucleotides: 2. The DNA of the CDR3 is TGCGCCAGCAGCCACTGGACAGGGCAAGAGACCCAGTACTTC. This translates into CASSHWTGQETQYF.

This clone was detected only once. The chain combines TRBV19 with TRBJ2-2, with 10 bases matching TRBD1. V trimming: 5 bases; J trimming: 5 bases; junction bases outside the gene matches: 8. The CDR3 has 16 amino acids. Looked up from germline, CDR1 is LNHDA and CDR2 is SQIVND (reference sequence). The CDR3 protein is CASSPRGQGWTGELFF. The CDR3 DNA is TGTGCCAGTAGTCCCCGGGGACAGGGGTGGACCGGGGAGCTGTTTTTT.

This chain joins TRBV6-6 and TRBJ2-7, with TRBD1 matching over 7 bases. CDR1 MNHNY and CDR2 SVGAGI come from the germline V gene (reference sequence). There are 14 residues in the CDR3. V lost 0 bases and J lost 7; bases outside the gene matches: 6. CDR3 sequence reads: CASSYSDDRAEQYF. CDR3 bases: TGTGCCAGCAGTTACTCGGATGACAGGGCGGAGCAGTACTTC.

The rearrangement joins TRBV11-3 to TRBJ2-5; D not resolved. Trimming took off 5 bases at V and 0 bases at J, with 4 bases between the two ends. CDR1 and CDR2 from the germline V gene are SGHNT and YENEEA. This CDR3 is built from 12 residues. The CDR3 protein is CASSLYQETQYF. For the CDR3, the DNA is TGTGCCAGCAGCCTCTACCAAGAGACCCAGTACTTC.

This clone was counted only a few times. CDR3 nucleotides: TGTGCCAGCAGTTTATATTCCCTAGCGGGAAGCCAAGAGACCCAGTACTTC. Protein: CASSLYSLAGSQETQYF. V usage is TRBV28 and J usage is TRBJ2-5; TRBD2 matches 9 bases. Trimming removed 1 base from V and 1 base from J; junction bases left unmatched: 7. Germline CDR1 MDHEN, CDR2 SYDVKM. CDR3 length: 17 residues.

The gene calls are TRBV6-5 and TRBJ1-2; 7 nucleotides agree with TRBD1. This CDR3 is 13 amino acids long. With 6 bases clipped from V and 3 bases from J, the junction kept 4 bases outside the gene matches. Germline values: CDR1 MNHEY, CDR2 SVGAGI. DNA of the CDR3: TGTGCCAGCAGGCCGCAGGGGGACTATGGCTACACCTTC. Amino acids: CASRPQGDYGYTF.

This clone was seen a few times. The gene calls are TRBV30 and TRBJ1-4, with D possibly matching TRBD1 (5 bases). Germline V gene lookup returns CDR1 GTSNPN and CDR2 SVGIG (reference sequence). The CDR3 spans 17 residues. The V gene lost 0 bases and the J gene lost 4 bases, with 18 bases spanning the gap. The CDR3, as DNA: TGTGCCTGGAGTGTACAGGTCCACAGCCGTGGTAATGAAAAACTGTTTTTT. The encoded protein is CAWSVQVHSRGNEKLFF. Full variable domain (outside the CDR3, taken from reference TRBV30 and TRBJ1-4): SQTIHQWPATLVQPVGSPLSLECTVEGTSNPNLYWYRQAAGRGLQLLFYSVGIGQISSEVPQNLSASRPQDRQFILSSKKLLLSDSGFYLCAWSVQVHSRGNEKLFFGSGTQLSVL.

This clone was recorded only once. The chain carries TRBV15 and TRBJ1-1; D gene ambiguous. CDR1 is LNHNV and CDR2 is YYDKDF in the germline V gene (reference sequence). The CDR3 runs to 14 residues. Trimming removed 1 base from V and 7 bases from J, with 13 bases in between. CDR3 in amino acids: CATSRGGIRLEAFF. The CDR3, as DNA: TGTGCCACCAGCAGAGGTGGTATTAGACTTGAAGCTTTCTTT.

This chain uses TRBV28 with TRBJ2-2; weak D call: TRBD2 (5 bases). The CDR3 is made up of 14 amino acids. Germline CDR1 is MDHEN and CDR2 is SYDVKM. Deletions cut 2 bases from V and 4 bases from J, with 8 bases between. In nucleotides, the CDR3 is TGTGCCAGCAGTTTACCGGGGTTCACCGGGGAGCTGTTTTTT. It is translated as CASSLPGFTGELFF.

V and J are TRBV9 and TRBJ2-5, with a possible D match to TRBD2 (5 bases). This CDR3 is built from 15 residues. Germline V CDR1 and CDR2: SGDLS, YYNGEE. V gave up 2 bases and J gave up 4 bases, with 15 bases separating them. In nucleotides, the CDR3 is TGTGCCAGCAGCGTCCGGGATGCCCTTCCAGAGACCCAGTACTTC. Translating it yields CASSVRDALPETQYF.

The CDR3 DNA follows: TGTGCCAGCAGTGAAACCCTAGCGGGGGGTATGGGAGATACGCAGTATTTT. This gives the protein CASSETLAGGMGDTQYF. The chain joins TRBV6-1 to TRBJ2-3; 11 bases are shared with TRBD2. The CDR3 runs 17 residues. Per the germline V gene, CDR1 is MNHNS and CDR2 is SASEGT. After removal of 2 bases from V and 5 bases from J, the junction contained 9 bases not matched to a gene.

The gene calls are TRBV5-6 and TRBJ2-5; D call uncertain. V was clipped by 2 bases and J by 5 bases, with 13 bases between them. This CDR3 comprises 14 residues. CDR1 SGHDT and CDR2 YYEEEE come from the germline V gene. CDR3 coding DNA: TGTGCCAGCAGCTTCATCACCCAGGCGGAGACCCAGTACTTC. Translation gives CASSFITQAETQYF. The variable domain in full, with the rest retrieved from reference TRBV5-6 and TRBJ2-5, is DAGVTQSPTHLIKTRGQQVTLRCSPKSGHDTVSWYQQALGQGPQFIFQYYEEEERQRGNFPDRFSGHQFPNYSSELNVNALLLGDSALYLCASSFITQAETQYFGPGTRLLVL.

V and J are TRBV25-1 and TRBJ2-1; the D is unclear. The CDR3 is 11 amino acids. Germline CDR1 and CDR2: MGHDK and SYGVNS. Between the trimmed V and J ends, which lost 4 bases and 5 bases, there was a span of 3 bases. The CDR3 reads CASSANNEQFF. The CDR3 DNA sequence: TGTGCCAGCAGTGCCAACAATGAGCAGTTCTTC.

The chain recombines TRBV6-1 with TRBJ2-7; 9 bases match TRBD1. The length of the CDR3 is 14 residues. Germline assignment: CDR1 MNHNS and CDR2 SASEGT. The junction had 8 bases not matched to a gene; V was cut back by 8 bases and J by 3 bases. The CDR3 region is CASPRTGDDYEQYF. CDR3 DNA: TGTGCCAGCCCCAGGACAGGGGACGACTACGAGCAGTACTTC.

V gene TRBV6-6 combines with J gene TRBJ2-7; a weak D match, TRBD2 (7 bases). Trimming removed 8 bases at V and 6 bases at J, with 23 bases between. The germline V gene encodes CDR1 MNHNY and CDR2 SVGAGI (reference sequence). The CDR3 length is 15 residues. The CDR3 loop is CASRQRRRGGREQYF. The CDR3 DNA reads as TGTGCCAGCCGGCAAAGGAGGAGGGGGGGGCGCGAGCAGTACTTC.

This chain uses TRBV29-1 with TRBJ2-2; TRBD2 matches 9 bases. Germline-derived CDR1 and CDR2 are SQVTM and ANQGSEA. The junction had 6 bases not matched to a gene; V was cut back by 3 bases and J by 4 bases. The CDR3 spans 15 residues. As DNA, the CDR3 is TGCAGCGTTGAGTTTGCTAGCGGGGTCACCGGGGAGCTGTTTTTT. Amino acid sequence: CSVEFASGVTGELFF.

The chain joins TRBV10-3 to TRBJ1-6; the match to TRBD1 covers 9 bases. J was trimmed by 6 bases and V by 6 bases; bases with no gene match: 6. CDR1 and CDR2 from the germline V gene are ENHRY and SYGVKD. The length of the CDR3 is 15 residues. The CDR3 region has the DNA TGTGCCATCAGAACCCCGGACAGGGGTAATTCACCCCTCCACTTT. This encodes CAIRTPDRGNSPLHF.

V usage is TRBV9 and J usage is TRBJ1-2, with 11 bases lining up with TRBD1. CDR3 length: 16 residues. CDR1 and CDR2 from the germline V gene are SGDLS and YYNGEE. After removal of 4 bases from V and 7 bases from J, the junction contained 12 bases not matched to a gene. This CDR3 reads CASSPRDRGWEGGYTF. The DNA of the CDR3 is TGTGCCAGCAGCCCCCGGGACAGGGGGTGGGAAGGTGGCTACACCTTC.

This chain connects TRBV5-1 to TRBJ1-6; perhaps TRBD1 as D (5 bases). CDR3 length: 14 amino acids. Trimming pared 7 bases from V and 7 bases from J, leaving 15 bases between. Germline V gives CDR1 SGHRS, CDR2 YFSETQ. CDR3 in amino acids: CASHLAGSNSPLHF. CDR3 sequence (DNA): TGCGCCAGCCACCTTGCAGGGTCCAATTCACCCCTCCACTTT.

This chain connects TRBV27 to TRBJ2-5, with TRBD2 as a possible D gene (6 bases). The CDR3 is made up of 18 amino acids. In germline, CDR1 is MNHEY, CDR2 SMNVEV (reference sequence). V lost 5 bases, J lost 2 bases, and 24 bases lay in between. For the CDR3, the DNA is TGTGCCAGCAGTAGACCGGGACTGGGGGGAATTAGACAAGAGACCCAGTACTTC. Translated, it gives CASSRPGLGGIRQETQYF.

The chain is built from TRBV10-3 and TRBJ1-3, with a tentative D call TRBD1 (5 bases). V lost 5 bases and J 0 bases, leaving 11 bases between the germline ends. This CDR3 contains 15 residues. CDR1 ENHRY and CDR2 SYGVKD come from the germline V gene. CDR3 protein: CAISLEGLSGNTIYF. DNA of the CDR3: TGTGCCATCAGTTTGGAGGGACTCTCTGGAAACACCATATATTTT.

The chain is built from TRBV30 and TRBJ1-1; a weak D match, TRBD1 (5 bases). Germline CDR1 and CDR2: GTSNPN and SVGIG (reference sequence). The germline V and J ends were trimmed by 1 base and 4 bases, with 10 bases remaining between them. This CDR3 region has 13 residues. CDR3 nucleotide sequence: TGTGCCTGGAGTGCCGGGGGGGGCACTGAAGCTTTCTTT. This codes for CAWSAGGGTEAFF.

J is TRBJ2-3 and V is TRBV5-4; D may be TRBD2 (6 bases). V lost 6 bases to trimming and J lost 0 bases, with 17 bases between them. The length of the CDR3 is 16 residues. Germline lookup yields CDR1 SGHNT and CDR2 YYREEE (reference sequence). The CDR3 nucleotides read TGTGCCAGCACAACTTGGAGGGGACCTAGCACAGATACGCAGTATTTT. Protein sequence: CASTTWRGPSTDTQYF.

The V gene is TRBV9, the J gene TRBJ2-1; TRBD2 agrees at 14 bases. Germline lookup yields CDR1 SGDLS and CDR2 YYNGEE. There are 18 residues in the CDR3. J gave up 1 base and V 5 bases, and 8 bases lay outside the gene matches. As DNA, the CDR3 is TGTGCCAGCAGTCAGGGACTAGCGGGAGTTGGGTCCTACAATGAGCAGTTCTTC. As protein: CASSQGLAGVGSYNEQFF.